Listed here are 15 T cell receptor beta chains from one sample, sequenced in a study of regulatory T cells in long-lasting Graves disease. With iRepertoire HTBI primers and Arm-PCR of CDR3 regions, TCR beta libraries were built. TCRdb re-analysed the multiplex PCR reads in MiXCR, keeping a single row per CDR3 protein. The sample lists around 250,000 distinct CDR3 sequences; more than 15% were seen once. Regarding time point: newly diagnosed GD, antithyroid drugs for less than 3 months. PBMCs were the source of the RNA used for TCR sequencing. In addition, the sample was reused for a study of T cells in Graves' hyperthyroidism and ophthalmopathy.

The sequenced sample was peripheral blood mononuclear cells (PBMCs), obtained at new diagnosis, from a patient treated with antithyroid drugs. Receptors originate from a woman in her twenties or thirties with Graves disease.

Many counts were recorded for this clonotype. DNA for the CDR3: TGTGCCAGCAGCTTAGACCGGGACAGGAACTTCTATGGCTACACCTTC. This gives the protein CASSLDRDRNFYGYTF. The chain couples TRBV9 to TRBJ1-2; 8 nucleotides match TRBD1. V was clipped by 4 bases and J by 4 bases; unmatched bases: 12. Germline V lookup: CDR1 SGDLS, CDR2 YYNGEE. This CDR3 comprises 16 residues. Filled out from reference TRBV9 and TRBJ1-2, the complete variable domain reads DSGVTQTPKHLITATGQRVTLRCSPRSGDLSVYWYQQSLDQGLQFLIQYYNGEERAKGNILERFSAQQFPDLHSELNLSSLELGDSALYFCASSLDRDRNFYGYTFGSGTRLTVV.

This clonotype was counted many times. The genes are TRBV20-1 and TRBJ2-3, with a weak D call TRBD1 (5 bases). The germline gives CDR1 DFQATT, CDR2 SNEGSKA (reference sequence). The CDR3 runs 14 residues. Trimming took 6 bases from V and 3 from J, leaving 16 bases between them. CDR3 loop: CSASWGVTTDTQYF. CDR3 DNA: TGCAGTGCCAGTTGGGGCGTAACTACAGATACGCAGTATTTT.

This clonotype was detected ten times or more. This chain uses TRBV5-5 with TRBJ1-5; the match to TRBD1 covers 7 bases. The germline V gene encodes CDR1 SGHKS and CDR2 YYEKEE (reference sequence). The CDR3 sequence is 15 residues long. Trimming took 1 base from V and 5 from J; bases not matched to a gene: 6. CDR3 bases: TGTGCCAGCAGCTTGAGGGGACAGCCATATCAGCCCCAGCATTTT. Encoded protein: CASSLRGQPYQPQHF.

In this sample, this clonotype turned up many times. V gene TRBV18 combines with J gene TRBJ2-7; possible D gene TRBD2, 6 bases. The CDR3 covers 15 residues. Trimming pared 0 bases from V and 6 bases from J, leaving 15 bases between. Germline values: CDR1 KGHSH, CDR2 LQKENI. CDR3 amino acids: CASSPPSRDSLEQYF. CDR3 bases: TGTGCCAGCTCACCACCGTCCAGGGACTCCCTCGAGCAGTACTTC.

The chain recombines TRBV18 with TRBJ2-3; 8 bases agree with TRBD1. This CDR3 is 16 amino acids long. V lost 6 bases and J lost 4; bases outside the gene matches: 12. Germline V gives CDR1 KGHSH, CDR2 LQKENI. The CDR3 sequence: CASSLRTGKSPDTQYF. The DNA for the CDR3 is TGTGCCAGCTCCCTGCGGACAGGGAAGAGCCCAGATACGCAGTATTTT.

This clonotype has at least ten counts. The gene calls are TRBV3-1 and TRBJ1-1, with TRBD1 as a possible D gene (5 bases). Germline CDR1 LGHDT, CDR2 YNNKEL (reference sequence). The ends were cut back, 4 bases at V and 10 bases at J, with 16 bases in the middle. This CDR3 contains 13 residues. In nucleotides, the CDR3 is TGTGCCAGCAGCCCCCTGGGGGAAAGGGCAGCTTTCTTT. As protein: CASSPLGERAAFF.

The gene calls are TRBV20-1 and TRBJ1-5; D remains unclear. Germline CDR1 is DFQATT and CDR2 is SNEGSKA (reference sequence). Trimming removed 3 bases from V and 3 bases from J, with 9 bases in between. The CDR3 covers 13 residues. CDR3 in DNA: TGCAGTGCTAGGCAGGCCCCCAATCAGCCCCAGCATTTT. Translating it yields CSARQAPNQPQHF.

This clonotype has just one count. The conserved final phenylalanine or tryptophan is absent from the CDR3, which likely points to a read error. The rearrangement uses TRBV6-5 and TRBJ1-2, with no clear D. CDR1 and CDR2 (germline): MNHEY, SVGAGI. Trimming stripped 0 bases from V and 5 bases from J, with 4 bases between. The CDR3 extends over 12 amino acids. CDR3 residues: CASSYSGYGYTL. DNA for the CDR3: TGTGCCAGCAGTTACTCGGGATATGGCTACACCCTC.

The V call is TRBV11-2, the J call TRBJ2-7; D is unresolved. Germline CDR1 is SGHAT and CDR2 is FQNNGV. Between the trimmed V and J ends, which lost 5 bases and 0 bases, there was a span of 8 bases. CDR3 size: 13 residues. The CDR3 region has the DNA TGTGCCAGCAGCCCTCCCGCCTCCTACGAGCAGTACTTC. Translating gives CASSPPASYEQYF. Full variable domain (remainder filled in from reference TRBV11-2 and TRBJ2-7): EAGVAQSPRYKIIEKRQSVAFWCNPISGHATLYWYQQILGQGPKLLIQFQNNGVVDDSQLPKDRFSAERLKGVDSTLKIQPAKLEDSAVYLCASSPPASYEQYFGPGTRLTVT.

The chain has TRBV7-9 and TRBJ1-5, with 10 bases fitting TRBD1. Trimming cost V 3 bases and J 4 bases; bases outside gene matches: 3. Per the germline V gene, CDR1 is SEHNR and CDR2 is FQNEAQ (reference sequence). This CDR3 contains 15 residues. The CDR3, as DNA: TGTGCCAGCAGCTTTGGGACAGGGGAAAATCAGCCCCAGCATTTT. It encodes CASSFGTGENQPQHF.

The sample holds many counts of this clonotype. The rearrangement joins TRBV5-4 to TRBJ2-5; 8 positions match TRBD2. With 6 bases clipped from V and 1 base from J, the junction kept 8 bases outside the gene matches. The CDR3 spans 15 residues. The germline V gene encodes CDR1 SGHNT and CDR2 YYREEE (reference sequence). As DNA, the CDR3 is TGTGCCAGCACCACCCAGACTAGCGCCCAAGAGACCCAGTACTTC. Its translation is CASTTQTSAQETQYF.

The rearrangement joins TRBV6-1 to TRBJ2-3; 7 bases fit TRBD1. V lost 6 bases, J lost 0 bases, and 6 bases stayed unmatched. Per the germline V gene, CDR1 is MNHNS and CDR2 is SASEGT. This CDR3 comprises 15 residues. This CDR3 reads CASSKGTVSTDTQYF. For the CDR3, the DNA is TGTGCCAGCAGCAAAGGGACAGTTAGCACAGATACGCAGTATTTT.

This clonotype appeared a few times. V usage is TRBV6-5 and J usage is TRBJ2-5, with D unresolved. In germline, CDR1 is MNHEY, CDR2 SVGAGI. The CDR3 totals 10 residues. V lost 2 bases and J 13 bases, leaving 8 bases between the germline ends. CDR3: CASSYPPTYF. CDR3 DNA sequence: TGTGCCAGCAGTTACCCCCCTACGTACTTC.

At least ten counts were recorded for this clonotype. The rearrangement uses TRBV29-1 and TRBJ2-7, with TRBD2 identical over 9 bases. The CDR3 is 14 amino acids. Germline CDR1 SQVTM, CDR2 ANQGSEA. With V trimmed by 4 bases and J by 2 bases, 6 bases remained unmatched. CDR3 DNA sequence: TGCAGCGTTGTTCGTCTAGCGGGGACCTACGAGCAGTACTTC. Residues: CSVVRLAGTYEQYF.

This clonotype appeared many times. The genes are TRBV15 and TRBJ2-7; 7 bases align to TRBD1. V lost 4 bases and J lost 1; bases outside the gene matches: 4. The CDR3 totals 14 residues. CDR1 is LNHNV and CDR2 is YYDKDF in the germline V gene (reference sequence). This CDR3 reads CATSTMTGSYEQYF. DNA of the CDR3: TGTGCCACCAGCACCATGACAGGGTCCTACGAGCAGTACTTC.